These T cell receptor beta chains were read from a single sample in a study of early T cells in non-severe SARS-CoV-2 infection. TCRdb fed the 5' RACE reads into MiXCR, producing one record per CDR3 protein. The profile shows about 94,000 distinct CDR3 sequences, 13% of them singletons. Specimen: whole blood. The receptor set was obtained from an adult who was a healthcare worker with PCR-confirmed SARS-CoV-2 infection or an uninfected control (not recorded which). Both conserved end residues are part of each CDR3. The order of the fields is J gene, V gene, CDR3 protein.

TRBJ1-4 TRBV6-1 CASSQSLGPLGKGEKLFF
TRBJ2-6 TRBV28 CASSLLGTSGANVLTF
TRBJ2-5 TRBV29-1 CSVEYGEETQYF
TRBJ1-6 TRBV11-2 CASSRDWNSPLHF
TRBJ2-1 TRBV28 CASRSLPGQGALEQFF
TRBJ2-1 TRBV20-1 CSARAVAGGLESYNEQFF
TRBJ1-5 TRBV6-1 CASSEARGRPSNQPQHF
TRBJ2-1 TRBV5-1 CASRDQGSSYNEQFF
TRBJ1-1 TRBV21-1 CASSKYLLPGRWTEAFF
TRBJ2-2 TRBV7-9 CASRTTPGELFF
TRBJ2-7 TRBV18 CASSPSINYEQYF
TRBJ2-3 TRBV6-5 CASSLDSPGTDTQYF
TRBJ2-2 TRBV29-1 CSVEESSLTGELFF
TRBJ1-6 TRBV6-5 CASRTGNSPLHF
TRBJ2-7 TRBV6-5 CASGGTTYEQYF
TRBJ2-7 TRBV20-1 CSALHYEQYF
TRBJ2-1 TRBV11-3 CASSLGGFYNEQFF
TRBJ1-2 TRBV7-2 CASSPSGNYGYTF
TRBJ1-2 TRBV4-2 CASSPTGTGVYGYTF
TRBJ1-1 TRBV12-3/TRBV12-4 CASSLRGMNTEAFF
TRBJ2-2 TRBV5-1 CASSLVAGNTGELFF
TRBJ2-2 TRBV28 CATHPSPLRSGELFF
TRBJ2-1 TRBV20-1 CSATDPGPRGIGEQFF
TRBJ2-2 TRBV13 CASHLRGGNTGELFF
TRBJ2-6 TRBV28 CASIKGGDGANVLTF
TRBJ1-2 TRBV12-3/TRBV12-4 CASSFRQVGERGYTF
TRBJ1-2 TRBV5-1 CASSATGAAGYTF
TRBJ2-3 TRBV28 CASSLSLTMSTDTQYF
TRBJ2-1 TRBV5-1 CASSRSGTDNEQFF
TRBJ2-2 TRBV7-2 CASTLWTSGGQRELFF
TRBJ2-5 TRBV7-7 CASSLGVGFQETQYF
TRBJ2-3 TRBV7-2 CASSLDRGGKGDTQYF
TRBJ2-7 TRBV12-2 CASRLAGANEQYF
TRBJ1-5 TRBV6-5 CASSWGHSNQPQHF
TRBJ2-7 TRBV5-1 CASSLGLSTAYEQYF